The next 12 T cell receptor beta chains were all read from a single sample in a study of cytomegalovirus exposure and HLA in healthy donors. The PCR ran on 60 Vbeta and 13 Jbeta primers. The assay was immunoSEQ multiplex PCR, and TCRdb's table has in-frame clones only and misses some. The profile shows tens of thousands of clones, around 80% of them singletons. The specimen sequenced was PBMCs. Source of these receptors: a man aged 25 to 40 in good health and CMV-seronegative.

The J gene is TRBJ1-3, the V gene TRBV9; TRBD1 matches at 7 bases. Germline lookup yields CDR1 SGDLS and CDR2 YYNGEE. The J segment lost 1 base and the V segment lost 3 bases, leaving 7 bases of the junction unmatched. This CDR3 is 16 amino acids long. The CDR3 region has the DNA TGTGCCAGCAGCGCCTTGGACAGGTCGTCTGGAAACACCATATATTTT. The encoded protein is CASSALDRSSGNTIYF.

This clone was counted only a few times. The rearrangement links TRBV5-6 to TRBJ2-3; D perhaps matches TRBD1 (5 bases). Germline loops: CDR1 SGHDT, CDR2 YYEEEE. The CDR3 spans 13 residues. V was trimmed by 7 bases and J by 5 bases, leaving 14 bases between them. The CDR3 loop reads CASSGPGIDTQYF. CDR3 coding DNA: TGTGCCAGCTCCGGGCCAGGGATAGATACGCAGTATTTT.

The chain combines TRBV4-2 with TRBJ2-3; tentative D call: TRBD2 (6 bases). There are 17 residues in the CDR3. V was shortened by 0 bases and J by 3 bases, with 16 bases between the two germline ends. Germline CDR1 is LGHNA and CDR2 is YNFKEQ. The CDR3 spells CASSQEGGGSGTDTQYF. The CDR3, as DNA: TGTGCCAGCAGCCAAGAGGGTGGGGGGAGTGGAACAGATACGCAGTATTTT.

Only a few counts were recorded for this clone. The V gene is TRBV18, the J gene TRBJ1-1, with no clear D. V was cut by 1 base and J by 1 base, with 7 bases left in between. Germline CDR1 reads KGHSH; CDR2 reads LQKENI. There are 14 residues in the CDR3. CDR3 in DNA: TGTGCCAGCTCACCACGGGCAGAGAACACTGAAGCTTTCTTT. Translation: CASSPRAENTEAFF. The full variable domain, with the rest looked up from reference TRBV18 and TRBJ1-1, is NAGVMQNPRHLVRRRGQEARLRCSPMKGHSHVYWYRQLPEEGLKFMVYLQKENIIDESGMPKERFSAEFPKEGPSILRIQQVVRGDSAAYFCASSPRAENTEAFFGQGTRLTVV.

The sample holds one count of this clone. The chain links TRBV5-6 to TRBJ2-7, with 11 bases identical to TRBD2. Germline CDR1 is SGHDT and CDR2 is YYEEEE. This CDR3 region has 18 residues. After removal of 0 bases from V and 2 bases from J, the junction contained 10 bases not matched to a gene. CDR3 residues: CASSLASGGPIFPYEQYF. CDR3 bases: TGTGCCAGCAGCTTGGCTAGCGGGGGGCCCATCTTTCCCTACGAGCAGTACTTC. Full variable domain (outside the CDR3, taken from reference TRBV5-6 and TRBJ2-7): DAGVTQSPTHLIKTRGQQVTLRCSPKSGHDTVSWYQQALGQGPQFIFQYYEEEERQRGNFPDRFSGHQFPNYSSELNVNALLLGDSALYLCASSLASGGPIFPYEQYFGPGTRLTVT.

The chain links TRBV28 to TRBJ1-2; 8 bases fit TRBD1. The CDR3 sequence is 14 residues long. The junction had 5 bases not matched to a gene; V was cut back by 7 bases and J by 1 base. CDR1 is MDHEN and CDR2 is SYDVKM in the germline V gene. The CDR3 DNA reads TGTGCCAGCACCGGGACAGGATTTAACTATGGCTACACCTTC. Translated: CASTGTGFNYGYTF.

The chain couples TRBV25-1 to TRBJ2-2, with 9 bases that match TRBD1. Unmatched junction bases numbered 5, after V lost 8 bases and J lost 4 bases. Germline CDR1 MGHDK, CDR2 SYGVNS. The CDR3 totals 14 residues. The CDR3 nucleotides read TGTGCCAGCGGGGGACAGGGCGGCACCGGGGAGCTGTTTTTT. This sequence encodes CASGGQGGTGELFF.

The gene calls are TRBV5-1 and TRBJ2-2, with D tentatively TRBD1 (5 bases). The CDR3 totals 16 residues. V dropped 1 base and J dropped 6 bases, with 16 bases sitting between them. The germline CDR1 and CDR2 sequences are SGHRS and YFSETQ. The CDR3: CASSLSWGNHPGELFF. CDR3 nucleotide sequence: TGCGCCAGCAGCTTGTCCTGGGGCAACCACCCCGGGGAGCTGTTTTTT.

Of note for this clone: The same CDR3 also results from other DNA sequences found in this sample. Here the CDR3 DNA reads TGTGCCAGCAGCGTTAGCGGGAGCTCCTACAATGAGCAGTTCTTC. Translated: CASSVSGSSYNEQFF. V usage is TRBV9 and J usage is TRBJ2-1; 9 bases map to TRBD2. J gave up 0 bases and V 2 bases, and 0 bases lay outside the gene matches. Germline lookup yields CDR1 SGDLS and CDR2 YYNGEE. The CDR3 has 15 residues.

The chain uses TRBV9 and TRBJ2-3, with TRBD2 matching 13 bases. V was pared by 3 bases and J by 0 bases, with 4 bases of the junction left unmatched. There are 17 residues in the CDR3. In germline, CDR1 is SGDLS, CDR2 YYNGEE. The CDR3 spells CASSASTSGRSTDTQYF. The DNA of the CDR3 is TGTGCCAGCAGCGCCTCGACTAGCGGGAGGAGCACAGATACGCAGTATTTT.

The chain joins TRBV21-1 to TRBJ1-1. TRBV21-1 is a pseudogene. The length of the CDR3 is 14 residues. CDR3 region: CASSKIPRSTEAFF. The CDR3 DNA follows: TGTGCCAGCAGCAAAATTCCTAGGTCCACTGAAGCTTTCTTT.

This clone was counted once. At the DNA level, this CDR3 is encoded by other sequences in the same sample as well. The chain couples TRBV2 to TRBJ2-5; D possibly corresponds to TRBD2 (6 bases). Looked up from germline, CDR1 is SNHLY and CDR2 is FYNNEI. Trimming took 1 base from V and 5 from J, leaving 8 bases between them. There are 13 residues in the CDR3. The CDR3 here is CASSEVGGETQYF. In DNA, the CDR3 is TGTGCCAGCAGTGAAGTTGGAGGGGAGACCCAGTACTTC.